This T cell receptor beta chain was recorded in a study of neurological immune-mediated disorders. Study results and limitations: Expanded clones shared no identical CDR3 amino acid sequences across subjects, which suggested private TCR-beta repertoires in all groups.

Synthesis of cDNA was carried out by template-switch 5'RACE. The reaction used 10-nucleotide random UMIs. A single record per CDR3 protein comes from TCRdb applying MiXCR to the 5' RACE reads. The data contain approximately 30,000 distinct CDR3 sequences, under 25% of them seen just once; the ten biggest clones take up roughly 17%. As for this clonotype: Its specificity is not known.

Among the participants, healthy controls were blood bank volunteers in Maryland, USA. Unsorted libraries came from 2 million PBMCs stored at -80 °C. The material sequenced was PBMCs. The source of this sequence is a woman aged 60-75 years in good health.

The CDR3 is CASIRTSGPQETQYF. The CDR3 DNA follows: TGTGCCAGCATTAGGACTAGCGGACCCCAAGAGACCCAGTACTTC. The chain carries TRBV28 and TRBJ2-5; the match to TRBD2 covers 10 bases. V lost 7 bases and J lost 1; bases outside the gene matches: 6. Germline values: CDR1 MDHEN, CDR2 SYDVKM. The CDR3 contains 15 residues.